The present T cell receptor beta chain was sequenced within a study of CD8+CD57+ T cells in acquired aplastic anemia. Across the whole study: DNA from sorted CD4+ and CD8+ cells averaged roughly 3.2 ug. In CD4+ cells, healthy donors produced an average of roughly 11 million reads. Points from the study as a whole: Controls did not differ significantly from patients in CD8+ Simpson's diversity.

CDR1 and CDR2 from the germline V gene are SGHRS and YFSETQ. V lost 5 bases and J lost 4; bases outside the gene matches: 9. The CDR3 loop spans 17 amino acids. Profiles of TCR beta VDJ and CDR3 were generated from a genomic DNA template. In TCRdb, the reads were re-called with MiXCR into one record per CDR3 protein. The sample lists about 220,000 distinct CDR3 sequences; about 37% were seen once. This clonotype was seen many times. Antigen specificity is unknown. The sequencing input was sorted CD4+, CD8+, or CD8+CD57+ T cells (not recorded which) from PBMCs. The source is a human donor in good health, serving as a control. J is TRBJ2-7 and V is TRBV5-1; TRBD2 matches 16 bases. The CDR3 sequence is CASSTGTSGGAIYEQYF. CDR3 nucleotide sequence: TGCGCCAGCAGTACGGGGACTAGCGGGGGGGCGATTTACGAGCAGTACTTC.